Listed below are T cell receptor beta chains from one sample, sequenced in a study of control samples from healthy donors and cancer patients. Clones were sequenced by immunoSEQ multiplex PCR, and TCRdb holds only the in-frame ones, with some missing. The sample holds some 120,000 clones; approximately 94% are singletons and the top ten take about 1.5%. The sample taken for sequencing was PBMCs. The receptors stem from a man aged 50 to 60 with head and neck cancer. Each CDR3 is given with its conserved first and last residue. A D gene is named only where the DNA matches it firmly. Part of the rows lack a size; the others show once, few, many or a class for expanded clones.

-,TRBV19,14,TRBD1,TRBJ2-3,TGTGCCAGTGAAGGACAGGGTACCGCAGATACGCAGTATTTT,CASEGQGTADTQYF
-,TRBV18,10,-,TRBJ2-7,TGTGCCAGCTCCCCGTCGAGGAAGTACTTC,CASSPSRKYF
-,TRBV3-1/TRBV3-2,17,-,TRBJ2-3,TGTGCCAGCAGCCAACCCCGAGGAATACCTAGCACAGATACGCAGTATTTT,CASSQPRGIPSTDTQYF
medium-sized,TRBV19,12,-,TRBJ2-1,TGTGCCAGTCGACGGACGGAAGGTGAGCAGTTCTTC,CASRRTEGEQFF
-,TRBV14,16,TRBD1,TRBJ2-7,TGTGCCAGCAGCGCCCGGCGCGGACAGGGCACCTACGAGCAGTACTTC,CASSARRGQGTYEQYF
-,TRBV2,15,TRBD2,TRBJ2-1,TGTGCCAGCAGTTTAGGACTAGCGGGGAGATCTGAGCAGTTCTTC,CASSLGLAGRSEQFF
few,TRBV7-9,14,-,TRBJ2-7,TGTGCCAGCAGCTTAATCCTGGATTCCTACGAGCAGTACTTC,CASSLILDSYEQYF
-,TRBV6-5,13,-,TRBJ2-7,TGTGCCAGCAGTTACTACCGAGGGAGTGAGCAGTACTTC,CASSYYRGSEQYF
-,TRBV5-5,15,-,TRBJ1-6,TGTGCCAGCAGCTACAACACAGGGTTGGATTCACCCCTCCACTTT,CASSYNTGLDSPLHF
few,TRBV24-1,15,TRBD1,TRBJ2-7,TGTGCCACCAGTGAGCCGGGACAGGGTTTCTACGAGCAGTACTTC,CATSEPGQGFYEQYF
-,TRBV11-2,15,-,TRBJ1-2,TGTGCCAGCAGCTTCCGCGGAGGGGGGGAGTATGGCTACACCTTC,CASSFRGGGEYGYTF
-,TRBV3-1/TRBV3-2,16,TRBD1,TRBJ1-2,TGTGCCAGCAGCCATAGGGGTAGGGGGCGAATCTATGGCTACACCTTC,CASSHRGRGRIYGYTF
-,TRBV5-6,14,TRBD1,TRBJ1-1,TGTGCCAGCACCTCAGGGACAGCTCCTTTTGAAGCTTTCTTT,CASTSGTAPFEAFF
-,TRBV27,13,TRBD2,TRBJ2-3,TGTGCCAGCAGTCCCCCCGGGGGGGCTACGCAGTATTTT,CASSPPGGATQYF
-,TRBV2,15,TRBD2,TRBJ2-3,TGTGCCAGCATAGGTAGCGGGGGGGTCGCAGATACGCAGTATTTT,CASIGSGGVADTQYF
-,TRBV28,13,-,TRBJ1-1,TGTGCCAGCGGCAGGGATAGGGTCACTGAAGCTTTCTTT,CASGRDRVTEAFF